These T cell receptor beta chains were read from a single sample in a study of human T cells and chemical hapten exposure. TCRdb reprocessed the RACE reads via MiXCR and lists one record per CDR3 protein. Among more than 250,000 distinct CDR3 sequences listed, around 7% were seen once. The material was whole blood, obtained in connection with sensitization to the hapten diphenylcyclopropenone (DPC). The receptors originated from a man aged 18 to 29 with alopecia areata. Some clones in this sample may be carry-over from other donors' samples. Both conserved end residues are part of each CDR3.

v_call cdr3_length cdr3_aa
TRBV6-6 12 CASSRWTEEAFF
TRBV10-3 14 CAISGGGMAYEQYF
TRBV5-1 15 CASSLGGGNSETQYF
TRBV5-4 14 CASSLAGIYTEAFF
TRBV20-1 14 CSATGTGGNQPQHF
TRBV12-3/TRBV12-4 13 CASSTGVYYGFTF
TRBV6-5 17 CASSPLGADRTNYGYTF
TRBV2 14 CASSLQGSTDTQYF
TRBV12-3/TRBV12-4 13 CASRGPRADTQYF
TRBV5-5 13 CASSIADTGVQYF
TRBV5-5 15 CASSLEGGSGNTIYF
TRBV20-1 11 CSARHADIQYF
TRBV12-3/TRBV12-4 16 CASQNGGFTSTDTQYF